Here is one T cell receptor beta chain with its context. The data are from a study of cytomegalovirus exposure and HLA in healthy donors. PCR used 60 Vbeta primers and 13 Jbeta primers. The repertoire was sequenced with immunoSEQ multiplex PCR; TCRdb's copy has only in-frame clones and lacks some. The data show about 160,000 clones, with 65% to 80% seen just once and 4.5% to 5% held by the top ten. The clonotype was recovered from a man in his late teens or twenties in good health and CMV-seropositive. Material: PBMCs.

CDR3 DNA: TGTGCCAGCGGGGGGAGGAACTCTGGAAACACCATATATTTT. Translated: CASGGRNSGNTIYF. The chain uses TRBV6-6 and TRBJ1-3, with a weak D call TRBD1 (5 bases). The CDR3 covers 14 residues. Per the germline V gene, CDR1 is MNHNY and CDR2 is SVGAGI (reference sequence). The germline V and J ends were trimmed by 8 bases and 0 bases, with 11 bases remaining between them.